The TCR beta chain described here comes from a study of shared clonotypes between healthy human individuals. Points on this clone: What it binds is not known.

Germline CDR1 is SGHTA and CDR2 is FQGNSA. The V gene lost 5 bases and the J gene lost 6 bases, with 11 bases spanning the gap. There are 13 residues in the CDR3. The table came from immunoSEQ multiplex PCR; TCRdb's copy has only in-frame clones and leaves some out. The data contain roughly 300,000 clones, roughly 70% of them singletons. Study results and limitations: Generally, naive subsets (rather than memory subsets) showed larger estimated richness.

Sequenced: memory CD4+ T cells sorted from blood. Subset here: CD45RA-negative fraction. The receptor's source is a man aged 30-40 years in good health. V is TRBV7-2 and J is TRBJ1-3; no clear D gene. As DNA, the CDR3 is TGTGCCAGCAGCGTAGGGTTTCTAAACACCATATATTTT. Translating gives CASSVGFLNTIYF.